This T cell receptor (beta chain) was profiled in a study of shared T cell receptors in the human thymus. CDR1 and CDR2 (germline): MGHRA, YSYEKL. V was clipped by 0 bases and J by 8 bases, with 23 bases between them. CDR3 length: 18 amino acids. Method: immunoSEQ multiplex PCR; TCRdb's copy keeps in-frame clones and lacks some. The data contain 540,000 or so clones, around 82% of them singletons. The same sample was also studied in work on human thymus T cells. According to that study: Donor material was obtained from healthy Finnish infants undergoing corrective surgery for congenital heart defects. Resections from corrective heart surgery supplied the thymus tissue.

This sequence was found in a boy under two years old with a congenital heart defect. The chain couples TRBV4-1 to TRBJ2-1, with D possibly TRBD2 on 6 matching bases. What was sequenced was thymocytes. The chain's CDR3 is CASSQDSAGTPWGDEQFF. The CDR3 bases are TGCGCCAGCAGCCAAGATTCCGCAGGGACTCCTTGGGGGGATGAGCAGTTCTTC.